The 3 T cell receptor beta chains reported below all come from one sample, sequenced in a study of tumor-infiltrating lymphocytes in primary liver carcinoma. TCR beta cDNA was reverse-transcribed from roughly 0.45 ug of total RNA. The reaction used a constant-region primer and ProtoScript II reverse transcriptase. Generation of the TCR beta libraries relied on three nested multiplex PCR rounds using slightly modified ARM-PCR. PCR rounds one and two used TRBV1-TRBV30 forward primers with a C-beta reverse primer for 10 cycles each. MiXCR, applied by TCRdb to the multiplex PCR reads, yields one record per CDR3 protein. The data contain roughly 330,000 distinct CDR3 sequences, roughly two thirds of them singletons. Unsorted whole blood supplied the blood RNA, and germline DNA was isolated too. Sequencing input: peripheral blood. These receptors were taken from a man in his forties or fifties with primary liver carcinoma and hepatitis B virus infection.

This clonotype was observed a few times. J is TRBJ2-1 and V is TRBV28; TRBD2 agrees at 11 bases. Germline CDR1 is MDHEN and CDR2 is SYDVKM. The V and J ends lost 1 base and 12 bases, in that order; junction bases with no gene match: 5. The CDR3 covers 14 residues. CDR3 nucleotide sequence: TGTGCCAGCAGTTTATTACTAGCGGGAGAGGGGCAGTTCTTC. This encodes CASSLLLAGEGQFF.

The CDR3 coding sequence is TGCGCCAGCAGCCAAGAAGGGGGAAGTCGGACTGAAGCTTTCTTT. Translating gives CASSQEGGSRTEAFF. This chain connects TRBV4-1 to TRBJ1-1; TRBD1 might be the D (6 bases). Trimming removed 0 bases at V and 5 bases at J, with 13 bases between. Germline loops: CDR1 MGHRA, CDR2 YSYEKL. The CDR3 consists of 15 residues.

Points on this clonotype: The conserved phenylalanine or tryptophan normally closing the CDR3 is absent here, so this likely arose from a read error. The chain joins TRBV11-2 to TRBJ2-1; D unresolved. Germline V lookup: CDR1 SGHAT, CDR2 FQNNGV. Trimming pared 0 bases from V and 9 bases from J, leaving 6 bases between. This CDR3 contains 12 residues. In nucleotides, the CDR3 is TGTGCCAGCAGCTTAGAAGGAATTGAGCAGTTCCTC. Translated, it gives CASSLEGIEQFL.